This T cell receptor (beta chain) originates from a study of cytomegalovirus exposure and HLA in healthy donors. In the PCR, 60 Vbeta and 13 Jbeta primers were used. Sequencing used immunoSEQ multiplex PCR; TCRdb keeps in-frame clones, though not all of them. The sample includes approximately 170,000 clones, about 65% of them seen just once. Notes on this clone: Its antigen is as yet unknown.

There are 16 residues in the CDR3. Study-wide results and caveats: Earlier analysis looked at TCR beta V segments, and most were productive about 90% or about 30% of the time. In a later analysis, V- and J-gene trimming of beta chains associated with a DCLRE1C missense variant, replicated independently.

This receptor was obtained from a girl aged 5 to 17 in good health and CMV-seronegative. The specimen was PBMCs. The chain joins TRBV21-1 to TRBJ1-5; the table's D call, TRBD1, was not checked against the DNA. TRBV21-1 is termed a pseudogene. CDR3 region: CASLTGGAVRYQPQHF. The CDR3 DNA reads TGTGCCAGCCTGACAGGGGGCGCGGTTCGGTATCAGCCCCAGCATTTT.